This TCR beta chain was sequenced in a study of cytomegalovirus exposure and HLA in healthy donors. Study-level results: Upon later analysis, HLA-associated TCR beta chains proved more clonally expanded than other, equally common chains. The CMV antigen specificity of a few CMV-associated chains was confirmed through in vitro analysis.

A multiplex PCR was run with 60 Vbeta primers and 13 Jbeta primers. The repertoire was sequenced with immunoSEQ multiplex PCR; TCRdb's copy has only in-frame clones and lacks some. The sample consists of 280,000 or so clones, about 87% of them appearing once. With regard to this clone: What it binds is unknown.

The sequenced material came from PBMCs. This TCR derives from a woman between 18 and 30 years old in good health and CMV-seronegative.

DNA for the CDR3: TGCGCCAGCACCCTCTCGGGGGGGGCAGGAACCGGGGAGCTGTTTTTT. Amino acid sequence: CASTLSGGAGTGELFF. V usage is TRBV4-1 and J usage is TRBJ2-2, with 8 nucleotides matching TRBD2. J lost 5 bases, V lost 7 bases, and 12 bases had no gene match. CDR3 length equals 16 residues. Germline assignment: CDR1 MGHRA and CDR2 YSYEKL.